This T cell receptor beta chain was sequenced in a study of PD-1 blockade in classical Hodgkin lymphoma. This clone was seen once. The CDR3 covers 15 residues. Trimming cost V 5 bases and J 1 base; bases outside gene matches: 6. Germline lookup yields CDR1 SGHTA and CDR2 FQGTGA. Stated time point: cycle 4 day 1 (C4D1), after more than five weeks of nivolumab. All the patients suffered relapse after autologous stem cell transplantation, and brentuximab vedotin exposure differed. The assay was immunoSEQ multiplex PCR, and TCRdb's table has in-frame clones only and misses some. This sample has tens of thousands of clones, with roughly nine tenths found just once.

The gene calls are TRBV7-3 and TRBJ2-5; 8 bases match TRBD1. Sequencing used peripheral blood mononuclear cells (PBMCs), obtained before the fourth cycle of nivolumab. The receptor was derived from a human donor with classical Hodgkin lymphoma. CDR3 sequence reads: CASSLQGVAQETQYF. For the CDR3, the DNA is TGTGCCAGCAGCCTACAGGGGGTGGCCCAAGAGACCCAGTACTTC.